This T cell receptor (beta chain) was documented in a study of cytomegalovirus exposure and HLA in healthy donors. Concerning this clone: The antigen remains undetermined.

Study findings and constraints: A later look showed TCR association rates differing by HLA locus, highest for DRB1 and lowest for HLA-C. TCR beta V- and J-gene trimming, according to a later analysis, was linked to a missense DCLRE1C variant.

PCR involved 60 Vbeta and 13 Jbeta primers. Generated by immunoSEQ multiplex PCR, the TCRdb table keeps only in-frame clones and is missing some. The repertoire shows roughly 220,000 clones; the top ten hold about 1.1%. This TCR came from a girl aged 2 to 9 in good health and CMV-seropositive. Sequenced: PBMCs.

CDR3 protein: CSARTGADYGYTF. CDR3 bases: TGCAGCGCACGGACAGGGGCCGACTATGGCTACACCTTC. This rearrangement joins TRBV29-1 to TRBJ1-2; 9 bases are a match to TRBD1. The CDR3 totals 13 residues. Losses at the gene ends were 7 bases for V and 3 bases for J; bases not matched to a gene: 6. Looked up from germline, CDR1 is SQVTM and CDR2 is ANQGSEA.